These 31 T cell receptor beta chains were sequenced from one sample in a study of early T cells in non-severe SARS-CoV-2 infection (dated by TCRdb to 2020 to 2023). Libraries were constructed by 5' RACE. Sequencing was carried out with a NextSeq 500. TCRdb handled the public reads itself, with Q25 trimming in fastp and clone calling in MiXCR, and kept productive beta chains. For every CDR3 protein sequence, its rows merge into one entry that carries the most common genes and DNA. This sample has about 77,000 distinct CDR3 sequences in its table, and more than 7.5% of those were observed once. In total, the top ten clones hold about 4.6% of the sample. The sample consisted of whole blood. Receptors were obtained from an adult who was a healthcare worker with PCR-confirmed SARS-CoV-2 infection or an uninfected control (not recorded which).

This clonotype occurred many times. The gene calls are TRBV19 and TRBJ2-1; D is unclear. Germline V lookup: CDR1 LNHDA, CDR2 SQIVND (reference sequence). V lost 0 bases and J 8 bases, leaving 11 bases between the germline ends. The CDR3 is 14 residues long. CDR3 nucleotide sequence: TGTGCCAGTAGTATAGATCTCGATAGCCATGAGCAGTTCTTC. Translation: CASSIDLDSHEQFF.

There are a few counts of this clonotype. This rearrangement joins TRBV6-1 to TRBJ2-2; TRBD2 is a possible D gene (5 bases). The CDR3 extends over 15 amino acids. From germline, CDR1 is MNHNS and CDR2 SASEGT. V was cut by 11 bases and J by 0 bases, with 16 bases left in between. The CDR3 is CAGSWARANTGELFF. Here the CDR3 DNA reads TGTGCCGGCTCCTGGGCGCGGGCGAACACCGGGGAGCTGTTTTTT.

As concerns this clonotype: In this CDR3 the conserved last residue, phenylalanine or tryptophan, is missing, so a read error is likely. The V call is TRBV27, the J call TRBJ2-3; possible D gene TRBD2, 6 bases. The germline V gene has CDR1 MNHEY and CDR2 SMNVEV (reference sequence). Trimming left V 4 bases short and J 4 bases short, with 18 bases between. The CDR3 is 16 amino acids. The CDR3 nucleotides read TGTGCCAGCAGTTCCCTAAGGACTAACACTGCAGATACGCAGTATTAT. As protein: CASSSLRTNTADTQYY.

This clonotype has just a few counts. The CDR3 protein is CASRHTGGTGELFF. The CDR3 nucleotides read TGTGCCAGTAGGCATACTGGGGGAACCGGGGAGCTGTTTTTT. The chain uses TRBV19 and TRBJ2-2; D possibly uses TRBD1 or TRBD2 (5 bases each). The CDR3 has 14 amino acids. With 6 bases removed from V and 5 bases from J, the gap between germline ends came to 13 bases. Germline CDR1 LNHDA, CDR2 SQIVND (reference sequence).

The table lists this clonotype with many counts. V usage is TRBV20-1 and J usage is TRBJ2-3; D is undetermined. CDR3 length: 15 residues. Trimming removed 1 base at V and 2 bases at J, with 13 bases between. CDR1 and CDR2 from the germline V gene are DFQATT and SNEGSKA (reference sequence). The CDR3 DNA is TGCAGTGCTAGAGGGGTCCTGCCCGCCACAGATACGCAGTATTTT. Translating gives CSARGVLPATDTQYF.

The chain has TRBV18 and TRBJ2-1; 12 bases line up with TRBD2. Germline V gene sequence: CDR1 KGHSH, CDR2 LQKENI. J gave up 9 bases and V 3 bases, and 9 bases lay outside the gene matches. The CDR3 covers 16 residues. The CDR3 loop is CASSPLATSGSGEQFF. CDR3 DNA: TGTGCCAGCTCACCGCTCGCGACTAGCGGGAGCGGTGAGCAGTTCTTC.

The CDR3 reads CSPRAGGEDTQYF. In nucleotides, the CDR3 is TGCAGCCCTAGGGCGGGAGGAGAAGATACGCAGTATTTT. The chain recombines TRBV20-1 with TRBJ2-3; TRBD2 matches 8 bases. The CDR3 contains 13 residues. In germline, CDR1 is DFQATT, CDR2 SNEGSKA (reference sequence).

The chain is built from TRBV6-5 and TRBJ2-1; 10 bases fit TRBD1. Germline V lookup: CDR1 MNHEY, CDR2 SVGAGI. V was clipped by 6 bases and J by 8 bases; unmatched bases: 10. This CDR3 region has 15 residues. This chain's CDR3 is CASRSGTGEVYEQFF. CDR3 nucleotides: TGTGCCAGCAGATCCGGGACAGGGGAAGTTTATGAGCAGTTCTTC.

The V gene is TRBV12-3 or TRBV12-4, the J gene TRBJ2-4; the D gene is possibly TRBD2 (6 bases). V lost 6 bases to trimming and J lost 8 bases, with 14 bases between them. The CDR3 has 13 amino acids. CDR3 residues: CASRRGGRDIQYF. The CDR3 nucleotides are TGTGCCAGCAGAAGGGGAGGCAGGGACATTCAGTACTTC.

This clonotype was seen only a few times. The chain joins TRBV28 to TRBJ1-2; D remains ambiguous. This CDR3 is 14 amino acids long. V lost 7 bases to trimming and J lost 3 bases, with 15 bases between them. Germline V lookup: CDR1 MDHEN, CDR2 SYDVKM. CDR3 amino acids: CASNGEQPDYGYTF. The DNA for the CDR3 is TGTGCCAGCAATGGGGAGCAACCCGACTATGGCTACACCTTC.

This clonotype has just a few counts. This rearrangement joins TRBV6-2 or TRBV6-3 to TRBJ2-5; D is uncertain. V lost 2 bases and J lost 5, with 12 bases in between. The CDR3 is 14 residues long. The germline CDR1 and CDR2 sequences are MNHEY and SVGEGT. The CDR3 region has the DNA TGTGCCAGCAGTTACATACTACTCGGGGAGACCCAGTACTTC. It translates to CASSYILLGETQYF.

This clonotype was found many times. This chain connects TRBV24-1 to TRBJ2-1; TRBD2 agrees at 12 bases. In germline, CDR1 is KGHDR, CDR2 SFDVKD. V trimming: 2 bases; J trimming: 7 bases; junction bases outside the gene matches: 8. CDR3 length: 17 amino acids. The CDR3 coding sequence is TGTGCCACCAGTGATTCACGGAGAGGACTAGCGGGAAATGAGCAGTTCTTC. As protein: CATSDSRRGLAGNEQFF.

CDR3 sequence (DNA): TGCGCCAGCAGCTTGGCGACTAGCGGACAGTACAATGAGCAGTTCTTC. It codes for CASSLATSGQYNEQFF. The V and J genes are TRBV5-1 and TRBJ2-1; 9 nucleotides line up with TRBD2. The junction had 5 bases not matched to a gene; V was cut back by 0 bases and J by 4 bases. This CDR3 spans 16 amino acids. Per the germline V gene, CDR1 is SGHRS and CDR2 is YFSETQ.

This clonotype has a handful of counts. This chain links TRBV7-9 with TRBJ1-2, with D perhaps matching TRBD1 (5 bases). This CDR3 contains 13 residues. Germline CDR1 and CDR2: SEHNR and FQNEAQ (reference sequence). V lost 5 bases, J lost 8 bases, and 15 bases lay in between. CDR3 coding DNA: TGTGCCAGCAGCCCTCCGACAGACGGGGGCTACACCTTC. This encodes CASSPPTDGGYTF.

This clonotype was detected only a few times. The chain is built from TRBV5-1 and TRBJ2-5; 14 bases are shared with TRBD2. Germline CDR1 reads SGHRS; CDR2 reads YFSETQ. V gave up 4 bases and J gave up 5 bases; unmatched junction bases: 10. The length of the CDR3 is 17 residues. The CDR3 spells CASSPGLAGVDGETQYF. CDR3 DNA: TGCGCCAGCAGCCCGGGACTAGCGGGAGTAGATGGGGAGACCCAGTACTTC. The full variable domain, its missing parts supplied by reference TRBV5-1 and TRBJ2-5, is KAGVTQTPRYLIKTRGQQVTLSCSPISGHRSVSWYQQTPGQGLQFLFEYFSETQRNKGNFPGRFSGRQFSNSRSEMNVSTLELGDSALYLCASSPGLAGVDGETQYFGPGTRLLVL.

At least ten counts were recorded for this clonotype. J is TRBJ2-4 and V is TRBV19; 11 nucleotides match TRBD2. The CDR3 covers 12 residues. Germline loops: CDR1 LNHDA, CDR2 SQIVND (reference sequence). With V trimmed by 5 bases and J by 10 bases, 1 base remained unmatched. This CDR3 is CASSASGRIQYF. CDR3 coding DNA: TGTGCCAGTAGTGCTAGCGGGAGGATTCAGTACTTC.

This chain uses TRBV27 with TRBJ2-7; weak D call: TRBD1 (5 bases). Germline loops: CDR1 MNHEY, CDR2 SMNVEV (reference sequence). This CDR3 is 14 amino acids long. Trimming cost V 4 bases and J 6 bases, with 16 bases left between them. CDR3 DNA sequence: TGTGCCAGCAGTTCGACAAGGGGCGCAGGCGAGCAGTACTTC. Amino acids: CASSSTRGAGEQYF.

The chain couples TRBV7-2 to TRBJ1-2; D is uncertain. There are 14 residues in the CDR3. The V gene lost 5 bases and the J gene lost 4 bases, with 14 bases spanning the gap. Germline V gene sequence: CDR1 SGHTA, CDR2 FQGNSA. CDR3 protein: CASSPIGVFYGYTF. CDR3 DNA: TGTGCCAGCAGCCCCATTGGGGTTTTCTATGGCTACACCTTC.

This clonotype was seen many times. The V and J genes are TRBV7-2 and TRBJ2-1; unclear D gene. V was pared by 0 bases and J by 1 base, with 7 bases between. The CDR3 consists of 15 residues. Germline V lookup: CDR1 SGHTA, CDR2 FQGNSA. CDR3 nucleotides: TGTGCCAGCAGCTTAGCGTCGGTTTCCTACAATGAGCAGTTCTTC. This gives the protein CASSLASVSYNEQFF.

This clonotype has ten or more counts. The rearrangement uses TRBV5-1 and TRBJ2-7; tentative D call: TRBD2 (6 bases). V shed 4 bases and J shed 4 bases, with 21 bases lying between them. The CDR3 contains 16 residues. Per germline, CDR1 SGHRS and CDR2 YFSETQ. The CDR3 loop reads CASSLDPGLARYEQYF. CDR3 sequence (DNA): TGCGCCAGCAGCCTGGACCCGGGTCTAGCGAGATACGAGCAGTACTTC.

This clonotype showed up many times. An end of the junction differs from the germline gene, which may be a read error. The J gene is TRBJ1-6, the V gene TRBV7-9; D might be TRBD1 (5 bases). The CDR3 sequence is 13 residues long. Germline values: CDR1 SEHNR, CDR2 FQNEAQ (reference sequence). The CDR3 reads CASGQGLNSPLHF. For the CDR3, the DNA is TGTGCCAGCGGGCAGGGCTTGAACTCACCCCTCCATTTT.

In its sample, this clonotype was seen many times. The rearrangement uses TRBV27 and TRBJ1-1; D is unresolved. Trimming took 5 bases from V and 1 from J, leaving 11 bases between them. Germline CDR1 is MNHEY and CDR2 is SMNVEV (reference sequence). The CDR3 runs to 14 residues. The DNA of the CDR3 is TGTGCCAGCAGTCCCCTGGCCTCGAACACTGAAGCTTTCTTT. Translating gives CASSPLASNTEAFF.

This clonotype was counted ten times or more. The rearrangement joins TRBV20-1 to TRBJ1-1; D might be TRBD1 (5 bases). The length of the CDR3 is 14 residues. V was pared by 6 bases and J by 4 bases, with 18 bases between. In germline, CDR1 is DFQATT, CDR2 SNEGSKA (reference sequence). The CDR3 nucleotides are TGCAGTGCCCTAGTGGCAGGGATGTTCACTGAAGCTTTCTTT. Amino acids: CSALVAGMFTEAFF.

V is TRBV4-1 and J is TRBJ2-7, with D tentatively TRBD1 or TRBD2 (5 bases each). The V gene's germline CDR1 is MGHRA and CDR2 YSYEKL. V was trimmed by 0 bases and J by 0 bases, leaving 12 bases between them. This CDR3 spans 16 amino acids. The CDR3 nucleotides read TGCGCCAGCAGCCAAGATCAGGGACGAGCCTCCTACGAGCAGTACTTC. This encodes CASSQDQGRASYEQYF.

This chain joins TRBV7-3 and TRBJ2-2; D could derive from TRBD1 or TRBD2 (5 bases each). CDR3 length: 16 residues. In germline, CDR1 is SGHTA, CDR2 FQGTGA. Deletions cut 4 bases from V and 0 bases from J, with 12 bases between. The CDR3 sequence is CASSSVGTANTGELFF. The CDR3 DNA is TGTGCCAGCAGCTCTGTCGGGACGGCGAACACCGGGGAGCTGTTTTTT.

This clonotype was detected many times. V is TRBV7-3 and J is TRBJ2-1, with 8 bases matching TRBD2. J lost 8 bases, V lost 3 bases, and 9 bases had no gene match. CDR3 length: 15 residues. Germline CDR1 SGHTA, CDR2 FQGTGA. For the CDR3, the DNA is TGTGCCAGCAGCTTCACGGGAGGGCCGAGCGATGAGCAGTTCTTC. Translating gives CASSFTGGPSDEQFF.

This sequence joins TRBV12-3 or TRBV12-4 and TRBJ1-4; 8 bases match TRBD1. This CDR3 comprises 13 residues. After removal of 6 bases from V and 6 bases from J, the junction contained 3 bases not matched to a gene. The CDR3 DNA is TGTGCCAGCAGGACAGGGGTGGATGAAAAACTGTTTTTT. As protein: CASRTGVDEKLFF.

In its sample, this clonotype was seen a few times. The V call is TRBV18, the J call TRBJ1-5; D gene ambiguous. V was shortened by 6 bases and J by 0 bases, with 9 bases between the two germline ends. The CDR3 is 14 residues long. Germline CDR1 is KGHSH and CDR2 is LQKENI. The CDR3 sequence is CASSQEDSNQPQHF. The CDR3 bases are TGTGCCAGCTCGCAGGAGGATAGCAATCAGCCCCAGCATTTT.

This clonotype was observed at least ten times. The chain is built from TRBV30 and TRBJ1-1; the D is unclear. V lost 1 base and J 5 bases, leaving 11 bases between the germline ends. The germline CDR1 and CDR2 sequences are GTSNPN and SVGIG (reference sequence). The CDR3 has 13 amino acids. The CDR3 nucleotides are TGTGCCTGGAGTGCCCCCTCGGGGACTGAAGCTTTCTTT. This sequence encodes CAWSAPSGTEAFF. Together with reference TRBV30 and TRBJ1-1, the CDR3 gives the full variable domain: SQTIHQWPATLVQPVGSPLSLECTVEGTSNPNLYWYRQAAGRGLQLLFYSVGIGQISSEVPQNLSASRPQDRQFILSSKKLLLSDSGFYLCAWSAPSGTEAFFGQGTRLTVV.

The chain employs TRBV2 and TRBJ2-1, with D tentatively TRBD2 (5 bases). V was trimmed by 8 bases and J by 2 bases, leaving 7 bases between them. Germline V CDR1 and CDR2: SNHLY, FYNNEI. The CDR3 loop spans 12 amino acids. CDR3 nucleotide sequence: TGTGCCAGCGGAGCGGCCTACAATGAGCAGTTCTTC. Translation gives CASGAAYNEQFF.

This clonotype was recorded at least ten times. V is TRBV20-1 and J is TRBJ1-5, with D unresolved. Germline CDR1 and CDR2: DFQATT and SNEGSKA (reference sequence). The germline V and J ends were trimmed by 5 bases and 0 bases, with 5 bases remaining between them. The CDR3 contains 12 residues. The CDR3, as DNA: TGCAGTGCTGGGAATAGCAATCAGCCCCAGCATTTT. Protein sequence: CSAGNSNQPQHF.